This T cell receptor beta chain was documented in a study of OX40 agonist ivuxolimab in advanced cancers. Notes on this clone: Antigen specificity is unknown.

No patient had autoimmune disease or received systemic immunosuppression. Study findings and constraints: CD4+ and CD8+ T cells in blood underwent clonal expansion by week 6 at 0.1 to 3.0 mg/kg.

CDR3 size: 15 residues. Germline V gene sequence: CDR1 SGHTA, CDR2 FQGNSA. V was trimmed by 3 bases and J by 2 bases, leaving 14 bases between them. Sequencing used immunoSEQ multiplex PCR; TCRdb keeps in-frame clones, though not all of them. Among fewer than 85,000 clones listed, more than 90% were seen once. The specimen comprised CD4+ or CD8+ T cells sorted from blood, sampled in a trial of the OX40 agonist ivuxolimab. The source of this sequence is an adult with an advanced solid tumor such as melanoma, head and neck, liver or kidney cancer. The genes are TRBV7-2 and TRBJ2-7; maybe TRBD1 (5 bases). Here the CDR3 DNA reads TGTGCCAGCAGCTTGGGGCCGGCGGCCACCTACGAGCAGTACTTC. It codes for CASSLGPAATYEQYF.